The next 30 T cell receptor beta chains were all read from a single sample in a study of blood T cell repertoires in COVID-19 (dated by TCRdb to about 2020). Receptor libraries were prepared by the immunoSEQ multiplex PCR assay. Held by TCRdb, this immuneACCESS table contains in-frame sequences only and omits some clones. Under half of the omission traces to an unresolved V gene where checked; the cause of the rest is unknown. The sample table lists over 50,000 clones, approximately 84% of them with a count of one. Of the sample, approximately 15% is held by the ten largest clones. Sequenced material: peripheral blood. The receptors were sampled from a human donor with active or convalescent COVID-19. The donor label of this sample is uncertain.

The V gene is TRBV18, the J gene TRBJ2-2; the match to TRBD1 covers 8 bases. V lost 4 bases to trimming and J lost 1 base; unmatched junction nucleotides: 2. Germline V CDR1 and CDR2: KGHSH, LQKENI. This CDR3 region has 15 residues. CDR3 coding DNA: TGTGCCAGCTCACGGACAGGGAAGAACACCGGGGAGCTGTTTTTT. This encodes CASSRTGKNTGELFF.

Here the CDR3 DNA reads TGTGCCAGCAGCACGAAGGACAGGGTTGATAATGAGCAGTTCTTC. Translated, it gives CASSTKDRVDNEQFF. The chain uses TRBV5-4 and TRBJ2-1; 8 nucleotides line up with TRBD1. The CDR3 runs 15 residues. The ends lost 4 bases at V and 7 bases at J; junction bases unmatched: 10. Germline CDR1 and CDR2: SGHNT and YYREEE (reference sequence). The whole variable domain, remainder taken from reference TRBV5-4 and TRBJ2-1, is ETGVTQSPTHLIKTRGQQVTLRCSSQSGHNTVSWYQQALGQGPQFIFQYYREEENGRGNFPPRFSGLQFPNYSSELNVNALELDDSALYLCASSTKDRVDNEQFFGPGTRLTVL.

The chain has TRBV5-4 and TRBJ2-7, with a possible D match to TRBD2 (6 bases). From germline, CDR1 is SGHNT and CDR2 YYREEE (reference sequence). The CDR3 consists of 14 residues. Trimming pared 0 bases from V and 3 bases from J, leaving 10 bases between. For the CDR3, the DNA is TGTGCCAGCAGCTTGGGCGGCGGGAACTACGAGCAGTACTTC. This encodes CASSLGGGNYEQYF.

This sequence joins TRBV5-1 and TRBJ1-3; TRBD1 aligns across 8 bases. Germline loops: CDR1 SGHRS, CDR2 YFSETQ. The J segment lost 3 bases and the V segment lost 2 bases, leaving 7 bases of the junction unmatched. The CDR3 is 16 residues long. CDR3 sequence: CASSLGQGAFGNTIYF. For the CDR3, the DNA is TGCGCCAGCAGCTTAGGGCAGGGGGCATTTGGAAACACCATATATTTT.

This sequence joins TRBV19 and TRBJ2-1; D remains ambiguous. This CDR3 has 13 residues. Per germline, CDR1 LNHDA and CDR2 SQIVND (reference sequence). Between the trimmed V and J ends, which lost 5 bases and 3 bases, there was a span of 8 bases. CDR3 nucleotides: TGTGCCAGTAGTTTTGGCAGCTACAATGAGCAGTTCTTC. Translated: CASSFGSYNEQFF.

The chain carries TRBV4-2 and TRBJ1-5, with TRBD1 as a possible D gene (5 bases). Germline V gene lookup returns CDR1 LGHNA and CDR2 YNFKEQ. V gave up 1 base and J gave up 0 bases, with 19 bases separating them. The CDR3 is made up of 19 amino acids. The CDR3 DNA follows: TGTGCCAGCAGCCAAGTCTCCGGAGGGGCAGCCTTTAGCAATCAGCCCCAGCATTTT. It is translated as CASSQVSGGAAFSNQPQHF.

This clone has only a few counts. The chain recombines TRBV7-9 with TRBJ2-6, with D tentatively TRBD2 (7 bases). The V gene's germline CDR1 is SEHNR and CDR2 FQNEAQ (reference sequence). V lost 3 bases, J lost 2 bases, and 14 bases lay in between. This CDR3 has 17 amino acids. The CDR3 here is CASSLFQGRAGANVLTF. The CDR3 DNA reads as TGTGCCAGCAGCTTGTTCCAGGGGAGGGCTGGGGCCAACGTCCTGACTTTC.

The CDR3 DNA reads as TGCGCCAGCAGCCAAGTTAATATGGGACTGACTATGAACACTGAAGCTTTCTTT. This sequence encodes CASSQVNMGLTMNTEAFF. The chain couples TRBV4-1 to TRBJ1-1; maybe TRBD1 (5 bases). The V end lost 1 base, the J end lost 0 bases, and 18 bases lay between the germline ends. The CDR3 consists of 18 residues. Germline loops: CDR1 MGHRA, CDR2 YSYEKL.

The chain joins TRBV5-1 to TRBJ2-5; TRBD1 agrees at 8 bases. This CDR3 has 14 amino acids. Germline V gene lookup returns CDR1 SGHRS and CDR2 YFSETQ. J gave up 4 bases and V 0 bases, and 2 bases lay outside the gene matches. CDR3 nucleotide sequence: TGCGCCAGCAGCTTGGTACAGGGGGGAGAGACCCAGTACTTC. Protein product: CASSLVQGGETQYF.

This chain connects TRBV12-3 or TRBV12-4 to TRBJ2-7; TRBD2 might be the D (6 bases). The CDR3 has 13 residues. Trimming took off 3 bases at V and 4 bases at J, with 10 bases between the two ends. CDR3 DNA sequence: TGTGCCAGCAGTTTCCGGAGGGAGTACGAGCAGTACTTC. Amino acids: CASSFRREYEQYF.

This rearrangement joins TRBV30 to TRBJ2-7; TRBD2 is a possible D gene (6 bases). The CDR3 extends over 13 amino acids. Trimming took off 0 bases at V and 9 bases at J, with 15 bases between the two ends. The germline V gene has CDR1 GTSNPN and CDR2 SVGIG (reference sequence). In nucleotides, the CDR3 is TGTGCCTGGAGTGTACGTGACGGGGGTAGGCAGTACTTC. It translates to CAWSVRDGGRQYF.

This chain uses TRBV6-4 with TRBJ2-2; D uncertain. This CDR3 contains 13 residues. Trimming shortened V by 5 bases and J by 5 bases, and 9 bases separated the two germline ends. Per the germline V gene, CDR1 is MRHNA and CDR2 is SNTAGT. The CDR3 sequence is CASSLTLTGELFF. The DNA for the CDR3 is TGTGCCAGCAGTCTGACACTTACCGGGGAGCTGTTTTTT.

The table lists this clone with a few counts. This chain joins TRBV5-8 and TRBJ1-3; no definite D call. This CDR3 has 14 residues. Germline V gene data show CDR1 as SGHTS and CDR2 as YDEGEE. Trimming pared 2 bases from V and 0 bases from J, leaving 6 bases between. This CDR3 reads CASSLQYSGNTIYF. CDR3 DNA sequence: TGTGCCAGCAGCTTACAGTACTCTGGAAACACCATATATTTT.

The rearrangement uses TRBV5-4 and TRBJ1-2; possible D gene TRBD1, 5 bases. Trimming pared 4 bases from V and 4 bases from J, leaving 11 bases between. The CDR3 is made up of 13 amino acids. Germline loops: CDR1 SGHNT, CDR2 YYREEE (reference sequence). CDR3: CASSADQGYGYTF. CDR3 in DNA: TGTGCCAGCAGCGCAGACCAGGGCTATGGCTACACCTTC.

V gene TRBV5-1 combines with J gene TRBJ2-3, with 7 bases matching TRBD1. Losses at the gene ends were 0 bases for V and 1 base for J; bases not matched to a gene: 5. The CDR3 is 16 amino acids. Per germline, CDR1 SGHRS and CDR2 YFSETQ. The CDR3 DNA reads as TGCGCCAGCAGCTTGGGGACAGGTGGGGGCACAGATACGCAGTATTTT. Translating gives CASSLGTGGGTDTQYF.

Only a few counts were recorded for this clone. The CDR3 DNA reads TGTGCCAGCAGCCTCTCAGGTACCTCTGGAAACACCATATATTTT. It yields the protein CASSLSGTSGNTIYF. V usage is TRBV14 and J usage is TRBJ1-3; D is unresolved. This CDR3 has 15 residues. CDR1 is SGHDN and CDR2 is FVKESK in the germline V gene. The germline V and J ends were trimmed by 4 bases and 0 bases, with 10 bases remaining between them.

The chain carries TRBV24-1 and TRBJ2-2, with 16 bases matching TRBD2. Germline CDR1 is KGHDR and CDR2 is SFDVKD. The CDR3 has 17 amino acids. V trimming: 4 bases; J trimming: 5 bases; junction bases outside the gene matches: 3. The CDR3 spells CATSEGGLAGGTGELFF. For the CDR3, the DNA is TGTGCCACCAGTGAAGGGGGACTAGCGGGAGGGACCGGGGAGCTGTTTTTT.

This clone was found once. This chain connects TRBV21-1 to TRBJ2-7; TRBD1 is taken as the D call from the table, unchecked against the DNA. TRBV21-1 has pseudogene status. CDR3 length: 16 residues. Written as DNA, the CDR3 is TGTGCCAGCAGCTTAACCCGGGACAGACAATCCTACGAGCAGTACTTC. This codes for CASSLTRDRQSYEQYF.

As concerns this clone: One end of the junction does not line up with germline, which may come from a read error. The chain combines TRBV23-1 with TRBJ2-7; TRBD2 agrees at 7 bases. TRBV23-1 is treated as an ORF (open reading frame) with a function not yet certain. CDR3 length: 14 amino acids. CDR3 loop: CASRGDGPSDEQYF. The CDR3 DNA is TGCGCCAGCCGGGGGGACGGCCCCTCCGACGAGCAGTACTTC.

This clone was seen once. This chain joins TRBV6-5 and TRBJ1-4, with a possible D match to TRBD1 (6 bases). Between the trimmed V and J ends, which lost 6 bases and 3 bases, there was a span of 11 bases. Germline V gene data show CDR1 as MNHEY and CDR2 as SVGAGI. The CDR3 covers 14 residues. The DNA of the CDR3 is TGTGCCAGCAGATTGACAGGATCTAATGAAAAACTGTTTTTT. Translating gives CASRLTGSNEKLFF.

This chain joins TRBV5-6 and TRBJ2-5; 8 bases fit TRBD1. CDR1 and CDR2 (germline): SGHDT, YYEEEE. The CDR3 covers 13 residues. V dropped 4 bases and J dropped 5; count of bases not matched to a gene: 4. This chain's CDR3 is CASSRTGPETQYF. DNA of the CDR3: TGTGCCAGCAGCCGGACAGGGCCGGAGACCCAGTACTTC.

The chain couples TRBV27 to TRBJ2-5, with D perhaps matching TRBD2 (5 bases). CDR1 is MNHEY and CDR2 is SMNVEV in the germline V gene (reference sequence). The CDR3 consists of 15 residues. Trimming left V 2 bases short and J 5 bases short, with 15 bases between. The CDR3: CASSLEGGLRETQYF. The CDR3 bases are TGTGCCAGCAGTTTAGAGGGTGGGCTTCGGGAGACCCAGTACTTC.

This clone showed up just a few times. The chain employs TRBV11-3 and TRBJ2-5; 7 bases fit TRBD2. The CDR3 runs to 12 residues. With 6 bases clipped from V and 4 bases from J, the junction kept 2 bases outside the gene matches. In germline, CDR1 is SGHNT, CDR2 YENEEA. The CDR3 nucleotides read TGTGCCAGCAGGGGGGAGGGAGAGACCCAGTACTTC. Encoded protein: CASRGEGETQYF.

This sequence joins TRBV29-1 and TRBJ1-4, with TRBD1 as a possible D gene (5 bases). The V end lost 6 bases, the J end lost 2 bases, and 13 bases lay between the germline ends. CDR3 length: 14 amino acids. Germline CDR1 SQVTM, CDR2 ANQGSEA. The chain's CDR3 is CSVREGSTNEKLFF. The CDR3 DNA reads TGCAGCGTACGGGAGGGGTCGACTAATGAAAAACTGTTTTTT.

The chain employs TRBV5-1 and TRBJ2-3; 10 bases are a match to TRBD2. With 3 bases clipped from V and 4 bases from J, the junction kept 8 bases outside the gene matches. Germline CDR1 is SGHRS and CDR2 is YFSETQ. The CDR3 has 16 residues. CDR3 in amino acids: CASSWTSGGGSDTQYF. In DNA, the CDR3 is TGCGCCAGCAGCTGGACTAGCGGAGGCGGGTCAGATACGCAGTATTTT.

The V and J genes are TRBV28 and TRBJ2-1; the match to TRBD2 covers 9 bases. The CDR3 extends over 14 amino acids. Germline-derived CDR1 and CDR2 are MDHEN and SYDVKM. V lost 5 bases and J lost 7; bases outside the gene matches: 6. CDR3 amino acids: CASSETSGINEQFF. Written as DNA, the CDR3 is TGTGCCAGCAGTGAGACTAGCGGTATAAATGAGCAGTTCTTC.

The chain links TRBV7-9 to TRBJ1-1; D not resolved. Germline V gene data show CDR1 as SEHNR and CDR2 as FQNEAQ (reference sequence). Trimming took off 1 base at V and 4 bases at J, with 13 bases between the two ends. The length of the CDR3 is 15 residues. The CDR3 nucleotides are TGTGCCAGCAGCTTAGACACGCTGGGGAGCACTGAAGCTTTCTTT. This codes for CASSLDTLGSTEAFF.

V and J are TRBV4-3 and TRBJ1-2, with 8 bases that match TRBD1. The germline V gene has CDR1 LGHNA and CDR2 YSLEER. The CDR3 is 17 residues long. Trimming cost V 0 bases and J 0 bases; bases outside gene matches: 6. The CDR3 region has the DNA TGCGCCAGCAGCCAAGATCGAACGACAGGGGCTAACTATGGCTACACCTTC. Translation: CASSQDRTTGANYGYTF.

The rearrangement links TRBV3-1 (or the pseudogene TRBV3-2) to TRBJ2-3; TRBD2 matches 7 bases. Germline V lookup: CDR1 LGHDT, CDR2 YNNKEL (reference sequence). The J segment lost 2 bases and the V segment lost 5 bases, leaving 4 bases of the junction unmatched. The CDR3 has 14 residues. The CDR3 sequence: CASSWGGPTDTQYF. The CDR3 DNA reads TGTGCCAGCAGCTGGGGAGGGCCCACAGATACGCAGTATTTT.

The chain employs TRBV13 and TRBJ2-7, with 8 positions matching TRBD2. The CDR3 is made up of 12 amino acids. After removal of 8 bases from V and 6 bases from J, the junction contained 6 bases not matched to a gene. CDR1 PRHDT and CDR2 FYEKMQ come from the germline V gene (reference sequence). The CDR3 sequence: CASGLAGGEQYF. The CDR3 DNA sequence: TGTGCCAGCGGCCTAGCGGGTGGCGAGCAGTACTTC.